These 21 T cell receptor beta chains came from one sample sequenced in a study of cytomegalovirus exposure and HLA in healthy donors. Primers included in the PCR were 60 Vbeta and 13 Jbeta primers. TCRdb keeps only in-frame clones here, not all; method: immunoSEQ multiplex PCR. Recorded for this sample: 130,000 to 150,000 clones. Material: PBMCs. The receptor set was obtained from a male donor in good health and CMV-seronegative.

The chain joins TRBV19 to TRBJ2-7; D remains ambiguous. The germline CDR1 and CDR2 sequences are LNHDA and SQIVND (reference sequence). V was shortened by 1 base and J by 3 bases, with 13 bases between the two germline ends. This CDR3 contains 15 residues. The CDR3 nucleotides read TGTGCCAGTAGTATAGTGTTTGGCAGTTTCTACGAGCAGTACTTC. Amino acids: CASSIVFGSFYEQYF.

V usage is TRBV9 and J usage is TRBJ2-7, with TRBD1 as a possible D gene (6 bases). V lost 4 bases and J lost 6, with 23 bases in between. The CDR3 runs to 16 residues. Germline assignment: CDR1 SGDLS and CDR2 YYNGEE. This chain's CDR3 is CASSSRKTGLLGEQYF. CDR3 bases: TGTGCCAGCAGCTCCAGAAAGACAGGTCTCTTGGGCGAGCAGTACTTC.

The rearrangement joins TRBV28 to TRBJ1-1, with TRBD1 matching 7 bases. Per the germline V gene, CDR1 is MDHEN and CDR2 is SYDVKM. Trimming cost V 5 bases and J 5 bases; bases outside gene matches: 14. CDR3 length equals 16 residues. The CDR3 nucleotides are TGTGCCAGCAGTACGACTATAGGACAGGAGGGTACTGAAGCTTTCTTT. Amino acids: CASSTTIGQEGTEAFF.

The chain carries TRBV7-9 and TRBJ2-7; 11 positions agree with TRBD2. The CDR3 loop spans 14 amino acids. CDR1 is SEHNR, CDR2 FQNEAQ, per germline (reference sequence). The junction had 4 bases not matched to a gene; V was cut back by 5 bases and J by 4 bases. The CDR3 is CASSPGLAVYEQYF. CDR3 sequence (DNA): TGTGCCAGCAGCCCGGGACTAGCGGTATACGAGCAGTACTTC.

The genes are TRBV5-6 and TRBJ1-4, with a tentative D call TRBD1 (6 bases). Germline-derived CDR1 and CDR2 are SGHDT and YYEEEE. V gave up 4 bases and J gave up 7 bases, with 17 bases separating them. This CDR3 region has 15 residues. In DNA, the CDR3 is TGTGCCAGCAGCCAACCCGGGACACGATTTGAAAAACTGTTTTTT. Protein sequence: CASSQPGTRFEKLFF.

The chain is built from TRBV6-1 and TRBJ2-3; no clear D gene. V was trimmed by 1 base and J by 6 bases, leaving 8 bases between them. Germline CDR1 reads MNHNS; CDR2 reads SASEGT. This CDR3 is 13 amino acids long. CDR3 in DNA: TGTGCCAGCAGTGAAGAACTATGGGATACGCAGTATTTT. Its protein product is CASSEELWDTQYF.

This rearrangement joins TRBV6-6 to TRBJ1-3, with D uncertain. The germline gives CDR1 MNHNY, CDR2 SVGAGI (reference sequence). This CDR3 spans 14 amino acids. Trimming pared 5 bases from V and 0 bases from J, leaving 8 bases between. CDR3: CASSQTHSGNTIYF. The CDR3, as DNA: TGTGCCAGCAGTCAGACTCACTCTGGAAACACCATATATTTT.

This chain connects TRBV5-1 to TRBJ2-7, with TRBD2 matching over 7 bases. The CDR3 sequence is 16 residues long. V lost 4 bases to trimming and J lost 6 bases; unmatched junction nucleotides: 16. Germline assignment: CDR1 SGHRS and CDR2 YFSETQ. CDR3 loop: CASSRGDGRGEREQYF. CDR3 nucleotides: TGCGCCAGCAGCCGGGGGGACGGCCGGGGGGAGCGCGAGCAGTACTTC.

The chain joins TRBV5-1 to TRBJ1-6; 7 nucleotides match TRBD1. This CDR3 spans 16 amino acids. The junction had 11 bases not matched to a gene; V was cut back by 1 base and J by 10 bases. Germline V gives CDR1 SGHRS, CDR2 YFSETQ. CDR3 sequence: CASSLTLDRVESPLHF. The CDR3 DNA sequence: TGCGCCAGCAGCTTGACACTTGACAGGGTGGAATCACCCCTCCACTTT.

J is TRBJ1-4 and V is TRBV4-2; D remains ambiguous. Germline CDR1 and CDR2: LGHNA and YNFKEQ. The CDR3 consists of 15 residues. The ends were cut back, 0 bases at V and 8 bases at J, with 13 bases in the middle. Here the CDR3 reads CASSQEKSGFEKLFF. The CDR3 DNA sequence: TGTGCCAGCAGCCAAGAGAAGTCCGGTTTCGAAAAACTGTTTTTT.

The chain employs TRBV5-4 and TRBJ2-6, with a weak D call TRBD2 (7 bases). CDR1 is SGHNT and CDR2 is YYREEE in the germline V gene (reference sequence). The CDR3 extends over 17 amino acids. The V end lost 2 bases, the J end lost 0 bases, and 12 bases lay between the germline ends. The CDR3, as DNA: TGTGCCAGCAGCTTAGGGGGAGGGAGCTCTGGGGCCAACGTCCTGACTTTC. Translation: CASSLGGGSSGANVLTF.

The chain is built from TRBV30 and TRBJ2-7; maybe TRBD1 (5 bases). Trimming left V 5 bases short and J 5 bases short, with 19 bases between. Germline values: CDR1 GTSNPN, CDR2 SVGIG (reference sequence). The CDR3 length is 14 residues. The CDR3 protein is CAWDRTVLGDEQYF. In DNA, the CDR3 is TGTGCCTGGGATCGGACGGTCCTAGGGGACGAGCAGTACTTC.

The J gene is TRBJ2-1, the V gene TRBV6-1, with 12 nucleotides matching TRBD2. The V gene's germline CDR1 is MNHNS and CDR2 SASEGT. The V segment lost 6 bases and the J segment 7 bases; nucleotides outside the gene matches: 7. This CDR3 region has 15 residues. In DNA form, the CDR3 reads TGTGCCAGCAGGGCTAGCGGGGGGGCAGGAAATGAGCAGTTCTTC. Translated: CASRASGGAGNEQFF.

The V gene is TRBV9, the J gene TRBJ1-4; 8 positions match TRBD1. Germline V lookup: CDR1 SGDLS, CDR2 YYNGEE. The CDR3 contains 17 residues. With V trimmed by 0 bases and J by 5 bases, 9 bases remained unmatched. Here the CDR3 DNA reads TGTGCCAGCAGCGTAGGGACAGGGTTACCCCAGAATGAAAAACTGTTTTTT. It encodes CASSVGTGLPQNEKLFF.

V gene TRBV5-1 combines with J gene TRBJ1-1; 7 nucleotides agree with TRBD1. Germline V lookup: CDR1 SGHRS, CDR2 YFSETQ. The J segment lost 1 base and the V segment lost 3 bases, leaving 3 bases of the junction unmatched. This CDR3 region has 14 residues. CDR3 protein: CASSWTGGNTEAFF. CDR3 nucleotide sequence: TGCGCCAGCAGCTGGACAGGCGGGAACACTGAAGCTTTCTTT.

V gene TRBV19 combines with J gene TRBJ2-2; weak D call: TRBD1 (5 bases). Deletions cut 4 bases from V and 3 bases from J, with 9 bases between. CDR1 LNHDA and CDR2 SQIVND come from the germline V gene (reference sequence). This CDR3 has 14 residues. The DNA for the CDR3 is TGTGCCAGTAGTAGACAGACCCACACCGGGGAGCTGTTTTTT. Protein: CASSRQTHTGELFF. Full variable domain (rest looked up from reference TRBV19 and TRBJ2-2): DGGITQSPKYLFRKEGQNVTLSCEQNLNHDAMYWYRQDPGQGLRLIYYSQIVNDFQKGDIAEGYSVSREKKESFPLTVTSAQKNPTAFYLCASSRQTHTGELFFGEGSRLTVL.

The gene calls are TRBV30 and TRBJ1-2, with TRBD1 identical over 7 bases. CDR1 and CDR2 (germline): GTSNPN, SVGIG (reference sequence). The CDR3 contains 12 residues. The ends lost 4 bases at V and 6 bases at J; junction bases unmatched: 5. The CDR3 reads CAWNHRGNGYTF. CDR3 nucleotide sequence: TGTGCCTGGAATCACAGGGGAAATGGCTACACCTTC.

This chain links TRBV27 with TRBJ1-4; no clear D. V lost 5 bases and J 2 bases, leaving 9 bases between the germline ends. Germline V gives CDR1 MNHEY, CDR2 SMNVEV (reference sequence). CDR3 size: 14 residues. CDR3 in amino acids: CASSESLTNEKLFF. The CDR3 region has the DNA TGTGCCAGCAGTGAGTCTTTGACTAATGAAAAACTGTTTTTT.

CDR3 in DNA: TGTGCCAGCAGCCAGTACAGGGGAGAGACCCAGTACTTC. It encodes CASSQYRGETQYF. The rearrangement uses TRBV14 and TRBJ2-5; 7 nucleotides match TRBD1. Germline CDR1 and CDR2: SGHDN and FVKESK. V was clipped by 3 bases and J by 4 bases; unmatched bases: 2. This CDR3 comprises 13 residues.

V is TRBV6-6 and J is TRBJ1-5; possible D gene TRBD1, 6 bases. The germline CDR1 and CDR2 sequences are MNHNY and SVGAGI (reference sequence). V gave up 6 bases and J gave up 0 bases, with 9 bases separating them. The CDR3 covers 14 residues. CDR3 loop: CASRRTVSNQPQHF. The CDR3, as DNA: TGTGCCAGCAGACGGACAGTTAGCAATCAGCCCCAGCATTTT.

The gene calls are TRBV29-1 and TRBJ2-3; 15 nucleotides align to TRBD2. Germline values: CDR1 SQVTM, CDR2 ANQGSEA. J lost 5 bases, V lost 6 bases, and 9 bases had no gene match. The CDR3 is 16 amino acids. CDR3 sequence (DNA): TGCAGCGTGAACCTCAAGGGACTAGCGGGAGGAGATACGCAGTATTTT. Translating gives CSVNLKGLAGGDTQYF.